The 27 T cell receptor beta chains presented below share a single source sample, sequenced in a study of shared clonotypes between healthy human individuals. Naive CD8 isolation took CD45RO-negative cells positively selected for CCR7 and excluded terminally differentiated effector memory CD45RA+ cells. TCRdb's table, derived via immunoSEQ multiplex PCR, lists solely in-frame clones and lacks some. The sample yields around 1,900,000 clones, roughly 95% seen once. Sequenced sample: naive CD8+ T cells from PBMCs. The receptors were sampled from a young man in good health. Some clones in this sample may be carry-over from other donors' samples.

The genes are TRBV11-3 and TRBJ2-1; D gene unclear. CDR3 length: 15 amino acids. Trimming removed 4 bases at V and 2 bases at J, with 12 bases between. Germline-derived CDR1 and CDR2 are SGHNT and YENEEA. CDR3 nucleotides: TGTGCCAGCAGCTGGGCACCGAGCCCCTACAATGAGCAGTTCTTC. This encodes CASSWAPSPYNEQFF.

A word on this clone: Other DNA sequences in this sample translate to the same CDR3. This rearrangement joins TRBV28 to TRBJ2-7, with D possibly matching TRBD2 (6 bases). The ends were cut back, 6 bases at V and 4 bases at J, with 16 bases in the middle. The CDR3 extends over 14 amino acids. CDR1 is MDHEN and CDR2 is SYDVKM in the germline V gene. The CDR3 loop is CASSLAGTAYEQYF. CDR3 DNA: TGTGCCAGCAGCCTAGCCGGGACTGCATACGAGCAGTACTTC.

The chain uses TRBV28 and TRBJ2-7; D is possibly TRBD1 or TRBD2 (5 bases each). Germline V gene lookup returns CDR1 MDHEN and CDR2 SYDVKM. Trimming removed 3 bases from V and 7 bases from J, with 22 bases in between. This CDR3 has 16 residues. CDR3 residues: CASSFLYGTALGEQYF. Written as DNA, the CDR3 is TGTGCCAGCAGTTTCCTATACGGGACGGCCCTAGGAGAGCAGTACTTC.

The chain recombines TRBV25-1 with TRBJ2-1; D is unclear. CDR3 length equals 10 residues. Germline CDR1 MGHDK, CDR2 SYGVNS. Trimming took 6 bases from V and 9 from J, leaving 6 bases between them. The CDR3 sequence is CASSSTEQFF. Here the CDR3 DNA reads TGTGCCAGCAGCAGTACTGAGCAGTTCTTC.

For this clone: Distinct nucleotide sequences in the sample also encode this CDR3. The gene calls are TRBV9 and TRBJ2-7, with D unresolved. The CDR3 is 12 residues long. Germline V gene lookup returns CDR1 SGDLS and CDR2 YYNGEE. V was pared by 4 bases and J by 2 bases, with 7 bases between. CDR3 DNA: TGTGCCAGCAGCCCCCGACCCTACGAGCAGTACTTC. It yields the protein CASSPRPYEQYF.

The chain employs TRBV15 and TRBJ1-5; D not certain. The CDR3 length is 13 residues. Trimming shortened V by 8 bases and J by 1 base, and 9 bases separated the two germline ends. Germline V gene data show CDR1 as LNHNV and CDR2 as YYDKDF (reference sequence). This chain's CDR3 is CATRGSSNQPQHF. In DNA form, the CDR3 reads TGTGCCACCCGAGGCTCGAGCAATCAGCCCCAGCATTTT.

The table lists this clone with a count of one. This chain joins TRBV27 and TRBJ1-1; D is unresolved. The germline V gene has CDR1 MNHEY and CDR2 SMNVEV (reference sequence). This CDR3 is 15 amino acids long. V lost 2 bases to trimming and J lost 7 bases, with 17 bases between them. The CDR3 protein is CASSLLRRAGREAFF. The CDR3 DNA sequence: TGTGCCAGCAGTTTACTGCGGAGAGCAGGCCGTGAAGCTTTCTTT.

The chain employs TRBV5-1 and TRBJ1-1; D is unclear. Trimming took off 4 bases at V and 3 bases at J, with 7 bases between the two ends. CDR1 is SGHRS and CDR2 is YFSETQ in the germline V gene. The CDR3 runs 12 residues. The CDR3 spells CASSPPDTEAFF. The CDR3 DNA is TGCGCCAGCAGCCCACCGGACACTGAAGCTTTCTTT. Full variable domain (missing parts from reference TRBV5-1 and TRBJ1-1): KAGVTQTPRYLIKTRGQQVTLSCSPISGHRSVSWYQQTPGQGLQFLFEYFSETQRNKGNFPGRFSGRQFSNSRSEMNVSTLELGDSALYLCASSPPDTEAFFGQGTRLTVV.

The chain is built from TRBV4-3 and TRBJ2-5; 7 nucleotides agree with TRBD1. Judging by the DNA end, TRBJ2-7 fits better; the J call may be wrong. The length of the CDR3 is 18 residues. Germline assignment: CDR1 LGHNA and CDR2 YSLEER. The DNA of the CDR3 is TGCGCCAGCAGCCAAGAATTGTCCGGGGACAGCAGCACCTACGAGCAGTACTTC. This gives the protein CASSQELSGDSSTYEQYF.

The chain is built from TRBV27 and TRBJ2-1; D is perhaps TRBD1 (6 bases). V shed 3 bases and J shed 0 bases, with 15 bases lying between them. The germline gives CDR1 MNHEY, CDR2 SMNVEV (reference sequence). This CDR3 has 17 amino acids. This CDR3 is CASSFFPDRSSYNEQFF. CDR3 coding DNA: TGTGCCAGCAGTTTTTTCCCCGACAGGAGCTCCTACAATGAGCAGTTCTTC.

The chain recombines TRBV25-1 with TRBJ2-5; no firm D call. Between the trimmed V and J ends, which lost 2 bases and 4 bases, there was a span of 5 bases. The CDR3 spans 12 residues. Germline CDR1 MGHDK, CDR2 SYGVNS. In DNA form, the CDR3 reads TGTGCCAGCAGTGAACCTTTAGAGACCCAGTACTTC. As protein: CASSEPLETQYF.

The genes are TRBV27 and TRBJ2-2; D gene unclear. The germline CDR1 and CDR2 sequences are MNHEY and SMNVEV (reference sequence). V lost 5 bases and J lost 7, with 14 bases in between. The CDR3 sequence is 14 residues long. The CDR3 region is CASSPTRLGGELFF. DNA for the CDR3: TGTGCCAGCAGTCCTACGAGGTTGGGCGGGGAGCTGTTTTTT.

The chain links TRBV13 to TRBJ2-5; no firm D call. CDR3 length: 13 amino acids. Germline CDR1 reads PRHDT; CDR2 reads FYEKMQ (reference sequence). Trimming shortened V by 5 bases and J by 5 bases, and 12 bases separated the two germline ends. CDR3 nucleotides: TGTGCCAGCAGCCCCCCCCTTGGGGAGACCCAGTACTTC. Amino acid sequence: CASSPPLGETQYF.

The V gene is TRBV7-9, the J gene TRBJ2-5; TRBD1 matches at 8 bases. The V gene end was trimmed by 0 bases and the J gene end by 4 bases; junction bases not matched to a gene: 4. The CDR3 is 15 residues long. The germline V gene has CDR1 SEHNR and CDR2 FQNEAQ (reference sequence). The CDR3 coding sequence is TGTGCCAGCAGCTTAGCACACAGGGGGAGAGAGACCCAGTACTTC. Translating gives CASSLAHRGRETQYF.

The V gene is TRBV27, the J gene TRBJ2-7; a possible D gene is TRBD1 (6 bases). This CDR3 comprises 14 residues. V lost 3 bases to trimming and J lost 3 bases, with 12 bases between them. Per germline, CDR1 MNHEY and CDR2 SMNVEV (reference sequence). The CDR3 protein is CASSFSGHLYEQYF. The DNA for the CDR3 is TGTGCCAGCAGTTTCTCGGGACACCTCTACGAGCAGTACTTC.

As for this clone: Other DNA sequences in the sample encode the same CDR3. This chain links TRBV7-9 with TRBJ2-7; D not resolved. With 3 bases removed from V and 3 bases from J, the gap between germline ends came to 9 bases. The CDR3 has 13 amino acids. CDR1 SEHNR and CDR2 FQNEAQ come from the germline V gene (reference sequence). CDR3 bases: TGTGCCAGCAGCTTCGGGCCTAGCTACGAGCAGTACTTC. It specifies CASSFGPSYEQYF.

This clone turned up a few times. The chain has TRBV7-9 and TRBJ1-1; no reliable D call. V was pared by 2 bases and J by 7 bases, with 8 bases between. The CDR3 extends over 12 amino acids. Germline lookup yields CDR1 SEHNR and CDR2 FQNEAQ (reference sequence). In nucleotides, the CDR3 is TGTGCCAGCAGCTTAAGCACGGATGAAGCTTTCTTT. Translation: CASSLSTDEAFF.

This clone is a singleton in its sample. The chain employs TRBV6-5 and TRBJ2-7; a possible D gene is TRBD2 (5 bases). Germline values: CDR1 MNHEY, CDR2 SVGAGI. The CDR3 length is 14 residues. The V end was cut by 5 bases, the J end by 1 base, with 12 bases between. The CDR3, as DNA: TGTGCCAGCAGTCCTATAAGAGGGTCCTACGAGCAGTACTTC. Residues: CASSPIRGSYEQYF.

This clone has only one observation. The gene calls are TRBV11-1 and TRBJ2-7; tentatively, D is TRBD1 (6 bases). V shed 8 bases and J shed 2 bases, with 13 bases lying between them. The CDR3 runs 13 residues. Germline assignment: CDR1 SGHAT and CDR2 FQDESV (reference sequence). The CDR3 nucleotides are TGTGCCAGCGAACAGGGAAAAACCTACGAGCAGTACTTC. Protein: CASEQGKTYEQYF. Full variable domain (outside the CDR3, taken from reference TRBV11-1 and TRBJ2-7): EAEVAQSPRYKITEKSQAVAFWCDPISGHATLYWYRQILGQGPELLVQFQDESVVDDSQLPKDRFSAERLKGVDSTLKIQPAELGDSAMYLCASEQGKTYEQYFGPGTRLTVT.

The chain uses TRBV7-9 and TRBJ2-5, with a possible D match to TRBD1 (6 bases). Germline loops: CDR1 SEHNR, CDR2 FQNEAQ (reference sequence). The CDR3 is 13 residues long. V shed 5 bases and J shed 2 bases, with 9 bases lying between them. The CDR3 region is CASSVDRQETQYF. DNA for the CDR3: TGTGCCAGCAGCGTGGACAGACAAGAGACCCAGTACTTC.

The chain recombines TRBV9 with TRBJ2-7; a weak D match, TRBD1 (5 bases). CDR3 length equals 13 residues. Germline values: CDR1 SGDLS, CDR2 YYNGEE. V shed 0 bases and J shed 6 bases, with 10 bases lying between them. Here the CDR3 DNA reads TGTGCCAGCAGCGTAGGATCCCAGGGCGAGCAGTACTTC. As protein: CASSVGSQGEQYF.

For this clone: Additional DNA sequences in this sample encode the identical CDR3. The V gene is TRBV28, the J gene TRBJ1-2; D is possibly TRBD1 (5 bases). Germline CDR1 MDHEN, CDR2 SYDVKM. Trimming took 3 bases from V and 3 from J, leaving 8 bases between them. This CDR3 comprises 13 residues. The CDR3 here is CASSLTEDYGYTF. The CDR3 DNA reads as TGTGCCAGCAGTTTGACAGAAGACTATGGCTACACCTTC.

J is TRBJ2-6 and V is TRBV7-9, with D hard to call. Germline CDR1 is SEHNR and CDR2 is FQNEAQ (reference sequence). The CDR3 extends over 15 amino acids. V was trimmed by 2 bases and J by 4 bases, leaving 9 bases between them. CDR3 protein: CASSLKVPGANVLTF. CDR3 nucleotides: TGTGCCAGCAGCTTAAAGGTCCCCGGGGCCAACGTCCTGACTTTC.

This sequence joins TRBV2 and TRBJ2-7; 7 nucleotides align to TRBD1. V shed 0 bases, J shed 5 bases, and the junction held 7 bases outside the gene matches. CDR1 is SNHLY and CDR2 is FYNNEI in the germline V gene. CDR3 length equals 15 residues. The CDR3 reads CASSEARTQGDEQYF. In DNA form, the CDR3 reads TGTGCCAGCAGTGAAGCGAGGACCCAGGGGGACGAGCAGTACTTC.

V is TRBV4-1 and J is TRBJ2-1, with 10 bases that match TRBD2. The CDR3 runs 17 residues. CDR1 is MGHRA and CDR2 is YSYEKL in the germline V gene. J was trimmed by 3 bases and V by 0 bases; bases with no gene match: 5. This CDR3 reads CASSQEGGTSVYNEQFF. The CDR3, as DNA: TGCGCCAGCAGCCAAGAAGGCGGGACTAGCGTCTACAATGAGCAGTTCTTC.

The rearrangement uses TRBV6-5 and TRBJ2-5, with D perhaps matching TRBD1 (5 bases). Judging by the DNA end, TRBJ2-7 fits better; the J call may be wrong. This CDR3 is 15 amino acids long. Germline V gene data show CDR1 as MNHEY and CDR2 as SVGAGI. The CDR3 nucleotides are TGTGCCAGCAGTGCGACAGCGCCGAGCTCCTACGAGCAGTACTTC. Amino acids: CASSATAPSSYEQYF.

This clone was observed a single time. This chain uses TRBV7-8 with TRBJ2-5; D is uncertain. Germline V gene lookup returns CDR1 SGHVS and CDR2 FQNEAQ. V gave up 5 bases and J gave up 0 bases, with 10 bases separating them. The CDR3 covers 14 residues. For the CDR3, the DNA is TGTGCCAGCAGCCTGGTGGGGTACCAAGAGACCCAGTACTTC. It is translated as CASSLVGYQETQYF.